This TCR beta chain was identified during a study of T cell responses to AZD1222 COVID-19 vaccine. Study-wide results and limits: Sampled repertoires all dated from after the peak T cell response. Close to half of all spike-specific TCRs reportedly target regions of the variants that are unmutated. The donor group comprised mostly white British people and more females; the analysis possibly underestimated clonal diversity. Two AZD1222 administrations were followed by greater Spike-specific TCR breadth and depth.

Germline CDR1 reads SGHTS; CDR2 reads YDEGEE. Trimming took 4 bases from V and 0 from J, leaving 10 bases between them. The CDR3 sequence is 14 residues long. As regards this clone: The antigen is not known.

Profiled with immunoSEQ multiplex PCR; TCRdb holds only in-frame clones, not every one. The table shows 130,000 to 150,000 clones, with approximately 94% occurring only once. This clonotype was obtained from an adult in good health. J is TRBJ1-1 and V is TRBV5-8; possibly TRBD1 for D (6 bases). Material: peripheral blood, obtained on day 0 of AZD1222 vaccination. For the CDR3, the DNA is TGTGCCAGCAGCCGGGGGGCGGTGAACACTGAAGCTTTCTTT. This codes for CASSRGAVNTEAFF. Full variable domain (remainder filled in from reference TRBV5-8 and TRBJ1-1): EAGVTQSPTHLIKTRGQQATLRCSPISGHTSVYWYQQALGLGLQFLLWYDEGEERNRGNFPPRFSGRQFPNYSSELNVNALELEDSALYLCASSRGAVNTEAFFGQGTRLTVV.